This T cell receptor beta chain emerged from a study of shared clonotypes between healthy human individuals. Study information: For every donor, three CD4 naive, three CD4 memory, two CD8 naive and one CD8 memory plates were used.

The CDR3 consists of 15 residues. Splitting of CD4+ cells produced CD45RA+ naive and CD45RA-negative memory subsets. At the deep level, the assay was run. Several immunoSEQ plates held equal portions of the genomic DNA taken from each subset. The assay was immunoSEQ multiplex PCR, and TCRdb's table has in-frame clones only and misses some. The sample shows about 1 million clones, around 74% of them seen only once. The V and J genes are TRBV21-1 and TRBJ1-5; no check of the table's D call, TRBD1, against the DNA was made. TRBV21-1 is a recognized pseudogene. The sample consisted of memory CD4+ T cells sorted from blood. Specified subset: CD45RA-negative fraction. This TCR came from a man between 18 and 35 years old in good health. CDR3 nucleotides: TGTGCCAGCAGCAGCCCCGACAGGGTACAGCAGCCCCAGCATTTT. Translation gives CASSSPDRVQQPQHF.